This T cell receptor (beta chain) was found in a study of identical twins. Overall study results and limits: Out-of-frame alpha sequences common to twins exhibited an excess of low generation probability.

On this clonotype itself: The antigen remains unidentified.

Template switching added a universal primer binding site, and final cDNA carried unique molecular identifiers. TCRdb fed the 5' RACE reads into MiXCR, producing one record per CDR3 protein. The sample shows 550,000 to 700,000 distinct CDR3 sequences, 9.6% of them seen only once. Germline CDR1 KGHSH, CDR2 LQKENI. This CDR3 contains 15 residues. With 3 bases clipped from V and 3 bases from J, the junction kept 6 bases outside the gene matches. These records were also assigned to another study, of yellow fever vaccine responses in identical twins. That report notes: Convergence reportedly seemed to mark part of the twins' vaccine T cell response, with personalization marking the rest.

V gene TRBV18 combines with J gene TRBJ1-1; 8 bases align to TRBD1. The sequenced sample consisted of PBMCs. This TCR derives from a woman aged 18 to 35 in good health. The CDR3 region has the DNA TGTGCCAGCTCACCCTTGGACAGGGTCGACACTGAAGCTTTCTTT. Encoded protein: CASSPLDRVDTEAFF.